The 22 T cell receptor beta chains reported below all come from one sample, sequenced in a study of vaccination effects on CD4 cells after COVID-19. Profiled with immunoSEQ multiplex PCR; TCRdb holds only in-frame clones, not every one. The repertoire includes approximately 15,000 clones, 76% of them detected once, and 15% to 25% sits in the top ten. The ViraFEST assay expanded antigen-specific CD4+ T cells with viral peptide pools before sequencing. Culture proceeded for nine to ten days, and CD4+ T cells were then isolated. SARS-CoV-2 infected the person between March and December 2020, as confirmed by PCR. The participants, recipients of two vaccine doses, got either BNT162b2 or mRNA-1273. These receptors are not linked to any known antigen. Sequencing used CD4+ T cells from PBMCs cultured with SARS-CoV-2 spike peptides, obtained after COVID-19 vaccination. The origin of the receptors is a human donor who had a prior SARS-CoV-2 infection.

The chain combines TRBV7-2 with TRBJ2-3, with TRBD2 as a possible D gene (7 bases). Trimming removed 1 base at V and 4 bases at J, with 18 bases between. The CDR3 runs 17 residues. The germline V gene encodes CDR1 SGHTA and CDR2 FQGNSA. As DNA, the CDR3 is TGTGCCAGCAGCTTAGTGCCTAGCGGAGGGGGAGCAGATACGCAGTATTTT. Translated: CASSLVPSGGGADTQYF. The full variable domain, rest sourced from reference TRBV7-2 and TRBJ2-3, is GAGVSQSPSNKVTEKGKDVELRCDPISGHTALYWYRQSLGQGLEFLIYFQGNSAPDKSGLPSDRFSAERTGGSVSTLTIQRTQQEDSAVYLCASSLVPSGGGADTQYFGPGTRLTVL.

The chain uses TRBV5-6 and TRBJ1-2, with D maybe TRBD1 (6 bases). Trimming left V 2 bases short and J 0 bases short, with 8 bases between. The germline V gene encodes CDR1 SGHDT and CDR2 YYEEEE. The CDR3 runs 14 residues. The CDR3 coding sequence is TGTGCCAGCAGCTTTGGGGGCGCTAACTATGGCTACACCTTC. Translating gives CASSFGGANYGYTF.

CDR3 protein: CASSARDSVRVGNTIYF. The CDR3 DNA follows: TGTGCCAGCAGTGCGCGGGACAGCGTTCGTGTCGGAAACACCATATATTTT. V usage is TRBV6-1 and J usage is TRBJ1-3; 7 nucleotides line up with TRBD1. The CDR3 totals 17 residues. V dropped 4 bases and J dropped 4; count of bases not matched to a gene: 13. Germline V gene lookup returns CDR1 MNHNS and CDR2 SASEGT.

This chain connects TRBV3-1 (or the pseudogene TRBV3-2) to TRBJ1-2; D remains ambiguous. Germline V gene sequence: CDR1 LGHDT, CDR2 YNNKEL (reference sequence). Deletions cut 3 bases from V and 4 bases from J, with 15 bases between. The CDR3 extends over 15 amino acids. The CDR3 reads CASSQTINLLYGYTF. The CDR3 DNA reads TGTGCCAGCAGCCAGACCATCAACCTTCTCTATGGCTACACCTTC.

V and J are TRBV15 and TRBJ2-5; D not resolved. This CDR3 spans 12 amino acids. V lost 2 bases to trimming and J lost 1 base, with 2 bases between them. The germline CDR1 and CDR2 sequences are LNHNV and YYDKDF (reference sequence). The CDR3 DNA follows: TGTGCCACCAGCAGACGCCAAGAGACCCAGTACTTC. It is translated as CATSRRQETQYF.

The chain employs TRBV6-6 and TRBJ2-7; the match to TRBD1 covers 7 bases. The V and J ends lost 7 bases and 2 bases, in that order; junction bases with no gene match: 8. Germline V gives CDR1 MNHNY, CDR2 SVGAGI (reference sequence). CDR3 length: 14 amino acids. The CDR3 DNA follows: TGTGCCAGCACCGACAGGGCCCCGACCTACGAGCAGTACTTC. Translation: CASTDRAPTYEQYF.

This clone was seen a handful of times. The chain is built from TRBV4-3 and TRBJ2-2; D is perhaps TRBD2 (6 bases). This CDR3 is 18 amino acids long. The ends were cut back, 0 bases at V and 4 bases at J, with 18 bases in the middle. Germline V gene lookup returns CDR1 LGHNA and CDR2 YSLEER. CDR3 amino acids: CASSQESSQSLATGELFF. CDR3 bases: TGCGCCAGCAGCCAAGAGTCGAGCCAATCACTAGCCACCGGGGAGCTGTTTTTT.

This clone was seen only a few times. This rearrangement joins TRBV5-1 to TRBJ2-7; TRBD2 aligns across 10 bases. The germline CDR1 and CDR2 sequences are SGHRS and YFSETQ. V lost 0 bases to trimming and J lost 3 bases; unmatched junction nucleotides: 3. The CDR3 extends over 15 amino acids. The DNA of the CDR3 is TGCGCCAGCAGCTTGGGTTCTAGCGGGGGCTACGAGCAGTACTTC. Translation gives CASSLGSSGGYEQYF. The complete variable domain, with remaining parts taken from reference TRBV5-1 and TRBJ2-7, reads KAGVTQTPRYLIKTRGQQVTLSCSPISGHRSVSWYQQTPGQGLQFLFEYFSETQRNKGNFPGRFSGRQFSNSRSEMNVSTLELGDSALYLCASSLGSSGGYEQYFGPGTRLTVT.

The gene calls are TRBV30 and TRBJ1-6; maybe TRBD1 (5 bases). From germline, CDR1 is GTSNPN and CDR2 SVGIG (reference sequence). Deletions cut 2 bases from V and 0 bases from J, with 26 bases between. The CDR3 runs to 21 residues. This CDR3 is CAWSTGGSAFLPSSYNSPLHF. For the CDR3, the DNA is TGTGCCTGGAGTACCGGGGGTTCGGCTTTCCTACCAAGCTCCTATAATTCACCCCTCCACTTT. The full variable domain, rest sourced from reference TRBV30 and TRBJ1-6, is SQTIHQWPATLVQPVGSPLSLECTVEGTSNPNLYWYRQAAGRGLQLLFYSVGIGQISSEVPQNLSASRPQDRQFILSSKKLLLSDSGFYLCAWSTGGSAFLPSSYNSPLHFGNGTRLTVT.

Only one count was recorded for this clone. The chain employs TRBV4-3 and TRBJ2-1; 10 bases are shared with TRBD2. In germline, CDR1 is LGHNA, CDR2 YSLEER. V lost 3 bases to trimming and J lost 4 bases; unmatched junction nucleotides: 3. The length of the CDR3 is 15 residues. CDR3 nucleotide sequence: TGCGCCAGCAGCCAGTCTAGCGGGAGTTACAATGAGCAGTTCTTC. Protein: CASSQSSGSYNEQFF.

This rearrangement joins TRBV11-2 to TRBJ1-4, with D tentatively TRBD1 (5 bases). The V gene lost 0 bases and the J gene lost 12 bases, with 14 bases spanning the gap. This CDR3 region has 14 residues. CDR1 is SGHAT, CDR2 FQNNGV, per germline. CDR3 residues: CASSLDRMRGELFF. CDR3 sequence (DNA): TGTGCCAGCAGCTTAGATCGAATGAGGGGTGAACTGTTTTTT.

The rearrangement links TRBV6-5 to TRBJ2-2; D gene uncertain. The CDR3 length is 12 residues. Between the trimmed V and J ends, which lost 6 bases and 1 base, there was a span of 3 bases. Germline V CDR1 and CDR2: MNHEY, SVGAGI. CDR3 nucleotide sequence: TGTGCCAGCAGGATGAACACCGGGGAGCTGTTTTTT. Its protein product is CASRMNTGELFF.

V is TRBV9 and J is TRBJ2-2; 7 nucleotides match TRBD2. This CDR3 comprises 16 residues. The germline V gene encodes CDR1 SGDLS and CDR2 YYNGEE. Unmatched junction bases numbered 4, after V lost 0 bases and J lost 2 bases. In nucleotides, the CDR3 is TGTGCCAGCAGCGTAGGACTAGCCCTCAACACCGGGGAGCTGTTTTTT. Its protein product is CASSVGLALNTGELFF.

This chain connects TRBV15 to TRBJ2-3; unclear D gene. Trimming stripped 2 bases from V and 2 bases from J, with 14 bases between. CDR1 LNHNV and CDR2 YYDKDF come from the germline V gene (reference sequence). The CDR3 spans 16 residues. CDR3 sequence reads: CATSRPKSAHTDTQYF. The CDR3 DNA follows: TGTGCCACCAGCAGACCCAAAAGCGCACACACAGATACGCAGTATTTT. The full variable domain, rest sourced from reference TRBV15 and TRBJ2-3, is DAMVIQNPRYQVTQFGKPVTLSCSQTLNHNVMYWYQQKSSQAPKLLFHYYDKDFNNEADTPDNFQSRRPNTSFCFLDIRSPGLGDTAMYLCATSRPKSAHTDTQYFGPGTRLTVL.

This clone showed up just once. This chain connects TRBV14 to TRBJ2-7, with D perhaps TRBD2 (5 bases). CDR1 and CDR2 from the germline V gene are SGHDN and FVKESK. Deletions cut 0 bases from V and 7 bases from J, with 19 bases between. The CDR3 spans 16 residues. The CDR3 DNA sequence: TGTGCCAGCAGCCAAGAAATCGGGGTCGCCCGCTGGGAGCAGTACTTC. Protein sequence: CASSQEIGVARWEQYF. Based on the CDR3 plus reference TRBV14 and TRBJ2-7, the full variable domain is EAGVTQFPSHSVIEKGQTVTLRCDPISGHDNLYWYRRVMGKEIKFLLHFVKESKQDESGMPNNRFLAERTGGTYSTLKVQPAELEDSGVYFCASSQEIGVARWEQYFGPGTRLTVT.

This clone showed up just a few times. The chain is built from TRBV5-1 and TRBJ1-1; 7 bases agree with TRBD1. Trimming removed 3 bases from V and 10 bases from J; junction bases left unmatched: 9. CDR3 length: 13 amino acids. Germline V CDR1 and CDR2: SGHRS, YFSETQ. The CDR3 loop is CASSSTGEAGAFF. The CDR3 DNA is TGCGCCAGCAGCTCTACAGGGGAGGCGGGAGCTTTCTTT.

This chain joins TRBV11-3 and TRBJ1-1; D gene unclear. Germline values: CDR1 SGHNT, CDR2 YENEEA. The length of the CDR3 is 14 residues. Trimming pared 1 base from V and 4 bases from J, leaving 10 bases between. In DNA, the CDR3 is TGTGCCAGCAGCTTAGTTCAGGTTGGCACTGAAGCTTTCTTT. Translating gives CASSLVQVGTEAFF.

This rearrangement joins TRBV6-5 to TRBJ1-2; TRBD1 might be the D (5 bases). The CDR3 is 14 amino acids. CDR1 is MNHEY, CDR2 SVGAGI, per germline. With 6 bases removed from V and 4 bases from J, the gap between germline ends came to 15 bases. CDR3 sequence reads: CASRLGVGTYGYTF. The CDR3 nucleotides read TGTGCCAGCAGACTTGGGGTTGGGACCTATGGCTACACCTTC.

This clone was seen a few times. The CDR3 nucleotides read TGCGCCAGCAGTGATCGGACAGAAACAAGACGGGAGACCCAGTACTTC. Translation gives CASSDRTETRRETQYF. The chain couples TRBV10-1 to TRBJ2-5, with a tentative D call TRBD1 (6 bases). CDR3 length equals 16 residues. Germline CDR1 is WNHNN and CDR2 is SYGVQD (reference sequence). The germline V and J ends were trimmed by 3 bases and 5 bases, with 19 bases remaining between them.

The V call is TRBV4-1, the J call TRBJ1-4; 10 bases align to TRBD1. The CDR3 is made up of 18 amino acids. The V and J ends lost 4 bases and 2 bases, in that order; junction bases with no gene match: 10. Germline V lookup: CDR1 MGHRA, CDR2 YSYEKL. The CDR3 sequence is CASSRGSGQGSTNEKLFF. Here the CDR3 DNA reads TGCGCCAGCAGCCGCGGCTCGGGACAGGGGTCGACTAATGAAAAACTGTTTTTT.

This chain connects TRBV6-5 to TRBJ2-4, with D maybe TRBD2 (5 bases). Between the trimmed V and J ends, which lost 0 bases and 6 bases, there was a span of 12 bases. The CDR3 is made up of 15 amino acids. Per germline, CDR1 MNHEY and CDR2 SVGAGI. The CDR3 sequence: CASSYSAGSRNIQYF. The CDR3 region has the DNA TGTGCCAGCAGTTACTCGGCGGGCTCGAGAAACATTCAGTACTTC.

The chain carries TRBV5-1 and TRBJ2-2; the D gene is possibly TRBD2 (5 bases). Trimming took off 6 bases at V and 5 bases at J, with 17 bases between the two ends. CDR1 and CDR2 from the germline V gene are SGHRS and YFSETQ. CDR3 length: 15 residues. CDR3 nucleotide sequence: TGCGCCAGCACCCTAAACCCGGGATCTACCGGGGAGCTGTTTTTT. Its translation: CASTLNPGSTGELFF.